This paragraph reports one T cell receptor (beta chain). CDR1 SGHDT and CDR2 YYEEEE come from the germline V gene. The CDR3 runs 16 residues. The ends lost 1 base at V and 4 bases at J; junction bases unmatched: 6. This record comes from a study of technical replicates of blood from a few donors. The method was immunoSEQ multiplex PCR; TCRdb's version includes in-frame clones alone and lacks a portion of them. The data show roughly 80,000 clones, roughly nine tenths seen once. The chain links TRBV5-6 to TRBJ2-1; 9 bases map to TRBD1. Input material: T cells isolated from PBMCs. This receptor was identified in a human donor in good health. CDR3 sequence reads: CASSLYRQGDYNEQFF. The CDR3 bases are TGTGCCAGCAGCTTGTATAGACAGGGGGATTACAATGAGCAGTTCTTC.